The 15 T cell receptor beta chains reported below all come from one sample, sequenced in a study of blood T cell repertoires in COVID-19. TCRdb keeps only in-frame clones here, not all; method: immunoSEQ multiplex PCR. The sample comprises 80,000 or so clones, roughly 86% of which are singletons, and approximately 7% rests with the top ten. Input material: peripheral blood. The receptors come from a human donor in a cohort sampled during active COVID-19.

V and J are TRBV6-6 and TRBJ1-4; possibly TRBD1 for D (5 bases). This CDR3 spans 16 amino acids. The germline gives CDR1 MNHNY, CDR2 SVGAGI (reference sequence). V was clipped by 6 bases and J by 2 bases, with 16 bases between them. The CDR3 nucleotides read TGTGCCAGCAGCCCTAAAGGGGTGGCGACTAATGAAAAACTGTTTTTT. It specifies CASSPKGVATNEKLFF.

The chain recombines TRBV7-3 with TRBJ2-3, with a possible D match to TRBD2 (5 bases). The CDR3 covers 14 residues. CDR1 is SGHTA and CDR2 is FQGTGA in the germline V gene. V gave up 0 bases and J gave up 4 bases, with 8 bases separating them. CDR3 protein: CASSLTGSPDTQYF. The CDR3 DNA is TGTGCCAGCAGCTTAACAGGGAGCCCAGATACGCAGTATTTT. Full variable domain (rest looked up from reference TRBV7-3 and TRBJ2-3): GAGVSQTPSNKVTEKGKYVELRCDPISGHTALYWYRQSLGQGPEFLIYFQGTGAADDSGLPNDRFFAVRPEGSVSTLKIQRTERGDSAVYLCASSLTGSPDTQYFGPGTRLTVL.

This chain links TRBV6-5 with TRBJ1-1; maybe TRBD1 (6 bases). The CDR3 runs 13 residues. Germline CDR1 and CDR2: MNHEY and SVGAGI. Trimming removed 6 bases at V and 4 bases at J, with 12 bases between. CDR3 DNA sequence: TGTGCCAGCAGGGCGACGGACAGCACTGAAGCTTTCTTT. As protein: CASRATDSTEAFF.

V usage is TRBV3-1 (or the pseudogene TRBV3-2) and J usage is TRBJ1-1; 8 nucleotides match TRBD1. This CDR3 has 14 residues. V dropped 7 bases and J dropped 5; count of bases not matched to a gene: 9. Germline CDR1 reads LGHDT; CDR2 reads YNNKEL (reference sequence). The CDR3 sequence: CASISSDRDTEAFF. The CDR3 DNA follows: TGTGCCAGCATCTCCTCGGACAGGGATACTGAAGCTTTCTTT.

The rearrangement links TRBV19 to TRBJ1-6; D not certain. V was trimmed by 1 base and J by 9 bases, leaving 13 bases between them. CDR1 and CDR2 (germline): LNHDA, SQIVND (reference sequence). The CDR3 has 15 residues. The CDR3 DNA is TGTGCCAGTAGTATAGGCCCGAGAAACCCTTCACCCCTCCACTTT. Residues: CASSIGPRNPSPLHF.

This chain uses TRBV5-1 with TRBJ1-3, with TRBD1 as a possible D gene (6 bases). Germline CDR1 SGHRS, CDR2 YFSETQ. The V and J ends lost 0 bases and 2 bases respectively, with 12 bases between them. CDR3 size: 16 residues. CDR3 in amino acids: CASSLDPPGAGNTIYF. In nucleotides, the CDR3 is TGCGCCAGCAGCTTGGATCCCCCAGGGGCTGGAAACACCATATATTTT. Looking up the rest from reference TRBV5-1 and TRBJ1-3 gives the full variable domain: KAGVTQTPRYLIKTRGQQVTLSCSPISGHRSVSWYQQTPGQGLQFLFEYFSETQRNKGNFPGRFSGRQFSNSRSEMNVSTLELGDSALYLCASSLDPPGAGNTIYFGEGSWLTVV.

This chain's CDR3 is CASSLVDRHYNSPLHF. The CDR3 DNA sequence: TGTGCCAGCAGCTTGGTTGACCGACACTATAATTCACCCCTCCACTTT. The chain joins TRBV5-6 to TRBJ1-6; D gene ambiguous. Trimming left V 0 bases short and J 3 bases short, with 10 bases between. Germline values: CDR1 SGHDT, CDR2 YYEEEE. The CDR3 has 16 residues. The full variable domain, rest sourced from reference TRBV5-6 and TRBJ1-6, is DAGVTQSPTHLIKTRGQQVTLRCSPKSGHDTVSWYQQALGQGPQFIFQYYEEEERQRGNFPDRFSGHQFPNYSSELNVNALLLGDSALYLCASSLVDRHYNSPLHFGNGTRLTVT.

The rearrangement joins TRBV5-1 to TRBJ2-7, with D possibly matching TRBD2 (5 bases). This CDR3 comprises 12 residues. The germline V gene encodes CDR1 SGHRS and CDR2 YFSETQ. The V gene lost 4 bases and the J gene lost 4 bases, with 9 bases spanning the gap. As DNA, the CDR3 is TGCGCCAGCAGCCAGTCGGGGTACGAGCAGTACTTC. Its protein is CASSQSGYEQYF.

The V and J genes are TRBV2 and TRBJ2-5, with D perhaps TRBD1 (6 bases). Germline V gene lookup returns CDR1 SNHLY and CDR2 FYNNEI. Trimming took off 0 bases at V and 2 bases at J, with 10 bases between the two ends. The CDR3 extends over 15 amino acids. The CDR3: CASSEAWTVQETQYF. DNA for the CDR3: TGTGCCAGCAGTGAAGCATGGACAGTACAAGAGACCCAGTACTTC.

This clone was found once. This chain links TRBV5-1 with TRBJ1-1, with D hard to call. This CDR3 spans 14 amino acids. Germline values: CDR1 SGHRS, CDR2 YFSETQ. Trimming removed 6 bases from V and 0 bases from J, with 12 bases in between. The CDR3 DNA sequence: TGCGCCAGCAACCCTGCAGGTGTGAACACTGAAGCTTTCTTT. It specifies CASNPAGVNTEAFF.

This chain connects TRBV18 to TRBJ2-7; D ambiguous. Germline loops: CDR1 KGHSH, CDR2 LQKENI. The CDR3 is 12 residues long. Trimming pared 2 bases from V and 3 bases from J, leaving 5 bases between. In DNA form, the CDR3 reads TGTGCCAGCTCACCATACGGCTACGAGCAGTACTTC. Encoded protein: CASSPYGYEQYF.

The sample holds one count of this clone. The sample holds other DNA sequences that translate to the same CDR3. The chain recombines TRBV7-9 with TRBJ1-2; TRBD1 aligns across 8 bases. The CDR3 runs to 18 residues. The germline V gene has CDR1 SEHNR and CDR2 FQNEAQ (reference sequence). J lost 8 bases, V lost 5 bases, and 22 bases had no gene match. The CDR3 region is CASSPVPGQANIGVGYTF. CDR3 in DNA: TGTGCCAGCAGCCCCGTTCCGGGACAGGCCAATATTGGAGTGGGCTACACCTTC.

The table lists this clone with a count of one. This chain uses TRBV6-5 with TRBJ2-7; 7 bases are shared with TRBD2. Germline V gives CDR1 MNHEY, CDR2 SVGAGI. This CDR3 is built from 15 residues. After removal of 6 bases from V and 2 bases from J, the junction contained 10 bases not matched to a gene. Here the CDR3 reads CASSDGYGGAYEQYF. CDR3 bases: TGTGCCAGCAGCGATGGGTATGGGGGGGCCTACGAGCAGTACTTC.

The chain couples TRBV24-1 to TRBJ1-2, with unresolved D. CDR3 length equals 16 residues. The V and J ends lost 5 bases and 0 bases respectively, with 15 bases between them. Germline CDR1 and CDR2: KGHDR and SFDVKD. The CDR3 DNA sequence: TGTGCCACCAGTGTCAGCTATCAGGCATCTAACTATGGCTACACCTTC. Its protein product is CATSVSYQASNYGYTF.

This chain links TRBV20-1 with TRBJ2-5, with D unclear. V was clipped by 3 bases and J by 5 bases, with 10 bases between them. Germline CDR1 is DFQATT and CDR2 is SNEGSKA (reference sequence). The CDR3 contains 12 residues. The CDR3 reads CSASPSQETQYF. The CDR3 bases are TGCAGTGCTAGTCCCTCTCAGGAGACCCAGTACTTC.